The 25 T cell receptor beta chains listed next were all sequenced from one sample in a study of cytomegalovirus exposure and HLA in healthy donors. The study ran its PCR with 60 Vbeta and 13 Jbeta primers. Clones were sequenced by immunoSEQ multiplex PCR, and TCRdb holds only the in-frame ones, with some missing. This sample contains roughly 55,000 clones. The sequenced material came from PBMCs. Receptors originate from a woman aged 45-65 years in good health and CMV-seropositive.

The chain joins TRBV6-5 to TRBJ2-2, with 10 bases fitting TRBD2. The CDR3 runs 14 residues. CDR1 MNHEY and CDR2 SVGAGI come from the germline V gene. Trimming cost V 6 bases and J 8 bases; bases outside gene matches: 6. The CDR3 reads CASRTGTSAGELFF. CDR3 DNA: TGTGCCAGCAGAACCGGGACTAGCGCTGGGGAGCTGTTTTTT.

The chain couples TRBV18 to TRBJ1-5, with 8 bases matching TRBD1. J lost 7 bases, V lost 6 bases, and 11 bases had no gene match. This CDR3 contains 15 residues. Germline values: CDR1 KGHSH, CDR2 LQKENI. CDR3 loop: CASSPTGQGGQPQHF. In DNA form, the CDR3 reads TGTGCCAGCTCCCCTACCGGACAGGGCGGCCAGCCCCAGCATTTT.

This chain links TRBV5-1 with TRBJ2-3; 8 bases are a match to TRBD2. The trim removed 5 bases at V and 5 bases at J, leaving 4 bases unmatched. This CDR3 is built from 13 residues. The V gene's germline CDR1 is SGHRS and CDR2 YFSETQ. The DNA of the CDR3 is TGCGCCAGCAGAGCGGGGGAAAAAGATACGCAGTATTTT. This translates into CASRAGEKDTQYF. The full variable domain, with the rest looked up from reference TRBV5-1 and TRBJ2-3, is KAGVTQTPRYLIKTRGQQVTLSCSPISGHRSVSWYQQTPGQGLQFLFEYFSETQRNKGNFPGRFSGRQFSNSRSEMNVSTLELGDSALYLCASRAGEKDTQYFGPGTRLTVL.

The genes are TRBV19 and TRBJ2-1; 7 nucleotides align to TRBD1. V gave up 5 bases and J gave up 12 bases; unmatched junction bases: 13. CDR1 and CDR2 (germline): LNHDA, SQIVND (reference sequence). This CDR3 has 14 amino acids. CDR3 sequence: CASSPLRQGSRQFF. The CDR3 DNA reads TGTGCCAGTAGTCCCCTTCGACAGGGATCGAGGCAGTTCTTC. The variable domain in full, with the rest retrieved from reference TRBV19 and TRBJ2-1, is DGGITQSPKYLFRKEGQNVTLSCEQNLNHDAMYWYRQDPGQGLRLIYYSQIVNDFQKGDIAEGYSVSREKKESFPLTVTSAQKNPTAFYLCASSPLRQGSRQFFGPGTRLTVL.

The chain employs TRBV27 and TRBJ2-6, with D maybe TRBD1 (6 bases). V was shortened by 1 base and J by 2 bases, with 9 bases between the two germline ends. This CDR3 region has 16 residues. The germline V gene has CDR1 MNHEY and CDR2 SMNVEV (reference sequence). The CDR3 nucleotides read TGTGCCAGCAGTTTATTGGGGGCGCCTGGGGCCAACGTCCTGACTTTC. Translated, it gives CASSLLGAPGANVLTF.

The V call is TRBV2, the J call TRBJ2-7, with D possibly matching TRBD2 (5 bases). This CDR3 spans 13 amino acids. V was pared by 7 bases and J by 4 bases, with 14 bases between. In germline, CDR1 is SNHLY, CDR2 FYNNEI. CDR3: CASKEGMAYEQYF. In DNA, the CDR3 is TGTGCCAGCAAAGAGGGAATGGCGTACGAGCAGTACTTC.

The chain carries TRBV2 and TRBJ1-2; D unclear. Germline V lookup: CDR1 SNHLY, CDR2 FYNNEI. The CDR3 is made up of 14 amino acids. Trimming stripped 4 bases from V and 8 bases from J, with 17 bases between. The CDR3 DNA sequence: TGTGCCAGCAGTGTGGGCAGGACGGGAAGCGGCTACACCTTC. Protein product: CASSVGRTGSGYTF.

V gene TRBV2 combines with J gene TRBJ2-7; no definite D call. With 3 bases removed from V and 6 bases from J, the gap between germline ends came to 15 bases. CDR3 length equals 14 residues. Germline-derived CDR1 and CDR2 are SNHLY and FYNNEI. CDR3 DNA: TGTGCCAGCAGTGACCTGGCAGTTGGGCCCGAGCAGTACTTC. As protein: CASSDLAVGPEQYF.

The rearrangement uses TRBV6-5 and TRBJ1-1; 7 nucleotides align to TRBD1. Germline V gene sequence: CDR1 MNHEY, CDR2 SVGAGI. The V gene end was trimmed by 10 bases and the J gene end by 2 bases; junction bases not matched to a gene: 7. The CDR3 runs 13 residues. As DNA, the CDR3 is TGTGCCACTCTCTCAGGGGGAAACACTGAAGCTTTCTTT. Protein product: CATLSGGNTEAFF.

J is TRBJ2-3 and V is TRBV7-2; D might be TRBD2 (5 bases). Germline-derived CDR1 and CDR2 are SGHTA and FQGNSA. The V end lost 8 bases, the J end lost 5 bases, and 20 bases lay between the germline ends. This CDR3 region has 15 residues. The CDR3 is CASARVAAAGDTQYF. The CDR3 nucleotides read TGTGCCAGCGCCCGGGTGGCTGCCGCGGGAGATACGCAGTATTTT.

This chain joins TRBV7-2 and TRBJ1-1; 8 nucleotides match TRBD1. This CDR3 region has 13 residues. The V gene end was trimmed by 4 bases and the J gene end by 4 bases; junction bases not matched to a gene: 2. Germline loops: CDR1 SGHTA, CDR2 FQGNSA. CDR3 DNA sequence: TGTGCCAGCAGCTCGACAGGGGTCACTGAAGCTTTCTTT. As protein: CASSSTGVTEAFF.

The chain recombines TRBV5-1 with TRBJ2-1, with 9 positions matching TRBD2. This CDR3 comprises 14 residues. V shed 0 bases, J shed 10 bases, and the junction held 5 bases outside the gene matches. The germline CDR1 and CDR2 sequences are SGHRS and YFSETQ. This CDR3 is CASSLGGLAVEQFF. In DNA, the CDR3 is TGCGCCAGCAGCTTGGGGGGACTAGCAGTAGAGCAGTTCTTC.

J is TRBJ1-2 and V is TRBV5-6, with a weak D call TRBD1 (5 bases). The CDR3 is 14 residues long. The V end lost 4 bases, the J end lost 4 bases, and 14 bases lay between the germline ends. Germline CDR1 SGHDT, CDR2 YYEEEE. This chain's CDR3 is CASSGRGQFYGYTF. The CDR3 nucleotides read TGTGCCAGCAGCGGGAGGGGTCAGTTCTATGGCTACACCTTC.

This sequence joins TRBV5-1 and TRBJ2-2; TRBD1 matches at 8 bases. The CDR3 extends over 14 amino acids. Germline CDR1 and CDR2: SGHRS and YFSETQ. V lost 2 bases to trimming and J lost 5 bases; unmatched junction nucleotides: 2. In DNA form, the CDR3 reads TGCGCCAGCAGCTTTACAGGGGGAACCGGGGAGCTGTTTTTT. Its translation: CASSFTGGTGELFF.

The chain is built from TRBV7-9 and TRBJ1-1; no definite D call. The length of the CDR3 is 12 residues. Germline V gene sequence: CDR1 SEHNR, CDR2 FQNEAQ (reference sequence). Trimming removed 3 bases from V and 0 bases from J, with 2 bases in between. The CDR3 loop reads CASSFMNTEAFF. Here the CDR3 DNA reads TGTGCCAGCAGCTTTATGAACACTGAAGCTTTCTTT.

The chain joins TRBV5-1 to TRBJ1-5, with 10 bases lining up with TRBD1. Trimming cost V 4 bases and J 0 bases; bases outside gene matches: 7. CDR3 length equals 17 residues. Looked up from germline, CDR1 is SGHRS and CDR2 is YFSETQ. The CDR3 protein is CASSPYRDRGSNQPQHF. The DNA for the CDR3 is TGCGCCAGCAGCCCTTATAGGGACAGGGGTAGCAATCAGCCCCAGCATTTT.

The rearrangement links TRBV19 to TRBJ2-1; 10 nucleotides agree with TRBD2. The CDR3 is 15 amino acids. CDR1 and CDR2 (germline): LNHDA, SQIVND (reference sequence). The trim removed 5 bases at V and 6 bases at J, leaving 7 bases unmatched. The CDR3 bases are TGTGCCAGTAGTGACAGCGGGAGGGCCGGCAATGAGCAGTTCTTC. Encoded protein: CASSDSGRAGNEQFF.

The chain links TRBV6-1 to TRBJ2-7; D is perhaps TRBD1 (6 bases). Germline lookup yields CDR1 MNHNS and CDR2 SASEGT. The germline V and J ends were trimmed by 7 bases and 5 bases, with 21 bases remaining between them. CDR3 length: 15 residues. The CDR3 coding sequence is TGTGCCAGCAAAGGAATGGAACAGGGCAGCAACGAGCAGTACTTC. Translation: CASKGMEQGSNEQYF.

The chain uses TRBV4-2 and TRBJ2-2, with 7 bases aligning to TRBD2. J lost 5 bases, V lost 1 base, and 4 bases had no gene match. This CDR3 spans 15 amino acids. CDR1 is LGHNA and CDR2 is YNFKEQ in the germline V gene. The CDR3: CASSQGGGGTGELFF. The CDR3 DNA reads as TGTGCCAGCAGCCAAGGGGGGGGAGGAACCGGGGAGCTGTTTTTT.

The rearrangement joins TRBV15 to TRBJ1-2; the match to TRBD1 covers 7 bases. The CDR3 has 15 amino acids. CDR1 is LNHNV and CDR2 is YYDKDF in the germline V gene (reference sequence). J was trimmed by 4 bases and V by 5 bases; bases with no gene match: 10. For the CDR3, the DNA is TGTGCCACCAGCGCCATTTCAGGGGGAAGCTATGGCTACACCTTC. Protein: CATSAISGGSYGYTF. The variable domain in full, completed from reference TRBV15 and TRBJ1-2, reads DAMVIQNPRYQVTQFGKPVTLSCSQTLNHNVMYWYQQKSSQAPKLLFHYYDKDFNNEADTPDNFQSRRPNTSFCFLDIRSPGLGDTAMYLCATSAISGGSYGYTFGSGTRLTVV.

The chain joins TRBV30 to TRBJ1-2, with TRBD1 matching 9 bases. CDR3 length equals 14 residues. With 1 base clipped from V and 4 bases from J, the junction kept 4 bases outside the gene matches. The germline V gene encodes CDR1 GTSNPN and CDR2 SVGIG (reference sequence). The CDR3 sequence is CAWSDTGGVYGYTF. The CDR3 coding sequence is TGTGCCTGGAGTGATACAGGGGGCGTCTATGGCTACACCTTC.

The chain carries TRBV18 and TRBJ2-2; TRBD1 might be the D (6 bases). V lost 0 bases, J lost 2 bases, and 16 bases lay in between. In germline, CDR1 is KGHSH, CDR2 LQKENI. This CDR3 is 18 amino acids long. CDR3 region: CASSPPVFLDSNTGELFF. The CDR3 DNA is TGTGCCAGCTCACCACCTGTTTTCCTGGACAGCAACACCGGGGAGCTGTTTTTT.

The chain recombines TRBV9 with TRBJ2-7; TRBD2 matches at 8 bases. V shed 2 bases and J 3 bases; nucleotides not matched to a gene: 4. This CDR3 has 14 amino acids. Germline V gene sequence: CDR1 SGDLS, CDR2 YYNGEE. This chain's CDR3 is CASSVDREGYEQYF. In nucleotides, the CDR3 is TGTGCCAGCAGCGTCGACCGGGAGGGCTACGAGCAGTACTTC.

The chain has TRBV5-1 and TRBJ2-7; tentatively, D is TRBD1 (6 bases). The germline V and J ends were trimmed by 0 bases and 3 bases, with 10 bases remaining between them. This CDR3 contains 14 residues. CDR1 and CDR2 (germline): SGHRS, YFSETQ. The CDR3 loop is CASSLEQGIYEQYF. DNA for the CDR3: TGCGCCAGCAGCTTGGAACAGGGAATCTACGAGCAGTACTTC. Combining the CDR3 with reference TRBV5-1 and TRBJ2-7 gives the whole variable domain KAGVTQTPRYLIKTRGQQVTLSCSPISGHRSVSWYQQTPGQGLQFLFEYFSETQRNKGNFPGRFSGRQFSNSRSEMNVSTLELGDSALYLCASSLEQGIYEQYFGPGTRLTVT.

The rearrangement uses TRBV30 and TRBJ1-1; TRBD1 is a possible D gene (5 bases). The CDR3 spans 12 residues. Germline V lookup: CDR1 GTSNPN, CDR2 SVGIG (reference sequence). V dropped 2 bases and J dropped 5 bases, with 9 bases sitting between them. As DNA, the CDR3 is TGTGCCTGGAGTCGGCAGGGAACTGAAGCTTTCTTT. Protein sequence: CAWSRQGTEAFF.